Each of the 19 T cell receptor beta chains below was sequenced from the same sample in a study of vaccination and CD4 T cells after COVID-19. Treatment in this sample: roughly 10-day PBMC culture with coronavirus spike peptide pools or control peptides (ViraFEST assay). These receptors have no identified antigens. Sequencing of the DNA from cultured CD4+ T cells was carried out with the Oncomine TCR Beta short-read assay. TCRdb re-analysed the PCR reads in MiXCR, keeping a single row per CDR3 protein. The repertoire has about 12,000 distinct CDR3 sequences, 40% to 60% of them found once; the top ten carry around 13%. Sequencing was carried out using CD4+ T cells from blood, cultured in vitro. The source is a human donor who had recovered from COVID-19.

The rearrangement uses TRBV7-9 and TRBJ2-7; D uncertain. The V end lost 3 bases, the J end lost 3 bases, and 21 bases lay between the germline ends. The CDR3 length is 17 residues. Per the germline V gene, CDR1 is SEHNR and CDR2 is FQNEAQ (reference sequence). The CDR3 bases are TGTGCCAGCAGCTTGATCTCCGGTTCTGATAAACTCTACGAGCAGTACTTC. Protein: CASSLISGSDKLYEQYF.

This clonotype was observed once. The chain joins TRBV10-3 to TRBJ1-1, with D maybe TRBD1 (6 bases). Trimming removed 6 bases from V and 4 bases from J, with 18 bases in between. The CDR3 runs to 15 residues. Germline CDR1 and CDR2: ENHRY and SYGVKD. In nucleotides, the CDR3 is TGTGCCATCAGGGAACGGACAGCCCTGATCACTGAAGCTTTCTTT. This sequence encodes CAIRERTALITEAFF.

The genes are TRBV19 and TRBJ1-2; the D gene is possibly TRBD1 (5 bases). Germline-derived CDR1 and CDR2 are LNHDA and SQIVND (reference sequence). Trimming removed 6 bases from V and 2 bases from J, with 10 bases in between. This CDR3 has 13 residues. The CDR3 coding sequence is TGTGCCAGTAGGGGGACGGCAAACTATGGCTACACCTTC. Its protein product is CASRGTANYGYTF.

The chain combines TRBV7-9 with TRBJ2-3, with TRBD2 matching over 7 bases. With 6 bases clipped from V and 2 bases from J, the junction kept 5 bases outside the gene matches. CDR3 length equals 14 residues. Looked up from germline, CDR1 is SEHNR and CDR2 is FQNEAQ (reference sequence). In DNA, the CDR3 is TGTGCCAGCAGGAGAGCGGGAACCACAGATACGCAGTATTTT. This sequence encodes CASRRAGTTDTQYF.

The V call is TRBV7-2, the J call TRBJ1-5; the D gene is possibly TRBD1 (6 bases). V shed 8 bases and J shed 2 bases, with 10 bases lying between them. The CDR3 length is 13 residues. The germline V gene has CDR1 SGHTA and CDR2 FQGNSA. The CDR3 spells CASGGGGNQPQHF. The DNA for the CDR3 is TGTGCCAGCGGAGGGGGAGGCAATCAGCCCCAGCATTTT.

The J gene is TRBJ1-1, the V gene TRBV27, with D possibly matching TRBD1 (5 bases). The CDR3 is made up of 14 amino acids. V was pared by 2 bases and J by 1 base, with 8 bases between. The germline V gene encodes CDR1 MNHEY and CDR2 SMNVEV (reference sequence). Here the CDR3 reads CASSLQGTNTEAFF. The CDR3 DNA reads as TGTGCCAGCAGTTTACAGGGAACGAACACTGAAGCTTTCTTT.

This clonotype is hyperexpanded. The rearrangement uses TRBV6-2 or TRBV6-3 and TRBJ1-5; 12 nucleotides align to TRBD1. V was clipped by 7 bases and J by 7 bases; unmatched bases: 11. The CDR3 extends over 16 amino acids. Germline loops: CDR1 MNHEY, CDR2 SVGEGT. CDR3 DNA: TGTGCCAGCACCCGCGGGACAGGGGGCTTCCGGCAGCCCCAGCATTTT. Its translation: CASTRGTGGFRQPQHF.

This clonotype was counted between two and nine times. In DNA form, the CDR3 reads TGTGCCAGCAGTTCCAAGCGGGGGGGCTTTGAGACCCAGTACTTC. Translated: CASSSKRGGFETQYF. The chain links TRBV6-5 to TRBJ2-5, with 10 bases matching TRBD2. J gave up 5 bases and V 4 bases, and 7 bases lay outside the gene matches. CDR1 is MNHEY, CDR2 SVGAGI, per germline. This CDR3 region has 15 residues.

This chain uses TRBV6-2 or TRBV6-3 with TRBJ1-2; D remains unclear. V was clipped by 0 bases and J by 2 bases, with 1 base between them. Germline CDR1 MNHEY, CDR2 SVGEGT. This CDR3 comprises 12 residues. DNA for the CDR3: TGTGCCAGCAGTTACTCGAACTATGGCTACACCTTC. Translating gives CASSYSNYGYTF.

The genes are TRBV19 and TRBJ2-2, with D possibly matching TRBD1 (5 bases). V gave up 5 bases and J gave up 2 bases, with 12 bases separating them. Germline V gives CDR1 LNHDA, CDR2 SQIVND (reference sequence). The length of the CDR3 is 15 residues. CDR3 DNA sequence: TGTGCCAGTAGTTTCCGACAGTTCAACACCGGGGAGCTGTTTTTT. Protein: CASSFRQFNTGELFF.

This clonotype has just a few counts. The rearrangement links TRBV19 to TRBJ1-2; the D gene is possibly TRBD1 (6 bases). V was clipped by 0 bases and J by 4 bases, with 18 bases between them. The CDR3 is made up of 17 amino acids. Germline V gene sequence: CDR1 LNHDA, CDR2 SQIVND (reference sequence). The CDR3 coding sequence is TGTGCCAGTAGTATAGATCTGATAGCAGGGGCCCTCTATGGCTACACCTTC. Residues: CASSIDLIAGALYGYTF.

The chain couples TRBV2 to TRBJ2-3; possible D gene TRBD2, 6 bases. In germline, CDR1 is SNHLY, CDR2 FYNNEI. This CDR3 has 14 residues. Trimming stripped 6 bases from V and 0 bases from J, with 10 bases between. The CDR3 loop is CASREGGSTDTQYF. DNA of the CDR3: TGTGCCAGCAGGGAGGGCGGTAGCACAGATACGCAGTATTTT.

This clonotype turned up a few times. This chain uses TRBV25-1 with TRBJ1-1, with 8 bases fitting TRBD1. The CDR3 sequence is 17 residues long. The V segment lost 4 bases and the J segment 0 bases; nucleotides outside the gene matches: 10. Germline CDR1 MGHDK, CDR2 SYGVNS. The CDR3 sequence is CASSVHGTGVVNTEAFF. Here the CDR3 DNA reads TGTGCCAGCAGTGTCCACGGGACAGGTGTGGTGAACACTGAAGCTTTCTTT. Full variable domain (remainder filled in from reference TRBV25-1 and TRBJ1-1): EADIYQTPRYLVIGTGKKITLECSQTMGHDKMYWYQQDPGMELHLIHYSYGVNSTEKGDLSSESTVSRIRTEHFPLTLESARPSHTSQYLCASSVHGTGVVNTEAFFGQGTRLTVV.

This clonotype turned up a few times. The rearrangement joins TRBV7-2 to TRBJ1-2; TRBD1 matches at 7 bases. The germline gives CDR1 SGHTA, CDR2 FQGNSA. V dropped 5 bases and J dropped 7; count of bases not matched to a gene: 7. The CDR3 runs to 13 residues. The CDR3 coding sequence is TGTGCCAGCAGCCCCACAGGGGTGGGTGGCTACACCTTC. Translating gives CASSPTGVGGYTF.

A few counts support this clonotype. The chain has TRBV6-2 or TRBV6-3 and TRBJ1-5; D is possibly TRBD1 (6 bases). Germline CDR1 is MNHEY and CDR2 is SVGEGT. The CDR3 spans 14 residues. Trimming shortened V by 0 bases and J by 6 bases, and 9 bases separated the two germline ends. The CDR3 coding sequence is TGTGCCAGCAGTTACTCTGCAGGGGCTCAGCCCCAGCATTTT. It yields the protein CASSYSAGAQPQHF.

This chain connects TRBV19 to TRBJ1-5; a possible D gene is TRBD1 (5 bases). V was pared by 3 bases and J by 7 bases, with 10 bases between. Per the germline V gene, CDR1 is LNHDA and CDR2 is SQIVND (reference sequence). The CDR3 loop spans 13 amino acids. CDR3 DNA sequence: TGTGCCAGTAGTATCGCCAGGGCACAGCCCCAGCATTTT. It specifies CASSIARAQPQHF.

The chain is built from TRBV4-3 and TRBJ2-3, with D tentatively TRBD2 (6 bases). There are 20 residues in the CDR3. CDR1 LGHNA and CDR2 YSLEER come from the germline V gene. Trimming took off 0 bases at V and 2 bases at J, with 24 bases between the two ends. The CDR3 sequence: CASSQDFSGHTETYTDTQYF. The CDR3 DNA sequence: TGCGCCAGCAGCCAAGATTTTAGCGGCCACACGGAGACCTACACAGATACGCAGTATTTT.

The rearrangement uses TRBV7-3 and TRBJ2-1; 11 bases match TRBD2. Germline values: CDR1 SGHTA, CDR2 FQGTGA. This CDR3 is 16 amino acids long. Germline trimming cut 2 bases from V and 5 bases from J; bases unmatched to any gene: 5. CDR3 protein: CASSLLSGRGHNEQFF. CDR3 nucleotide sequence: TGTGCCAGCAGCTTACTTAGCGGGAGGGGTCACAATGAGCAGTTCTTC.

V and J are TRBV19 and TRBJ2-1; D call uncertain. V lost 4 bases, J lost 12 bases, and 10 bases lay in between. This CDR3 spans 11 amino acids. Germline V gene sequence: CDR1 LNHDA, CDR2 SQIVND (reference sequence). The DNA for the CDR3 is TGTGCCAGTAGTACGACGGTATCGCAGTTCTTC. Translated, it gives CASSTTVSQFF. Variable domain in full (rest from reference TRBV19 and TRBJ2-1): DGGITQSPKYLFRKEGQNVTLSCEQNLNHDAMYWYRQDPGQGLRLIYYSQIVNDFQKGDIAEGYSVSREKKESFPLTVTSAQKNPTAFYLCASSTTVSQFFGPGTRLTVL.